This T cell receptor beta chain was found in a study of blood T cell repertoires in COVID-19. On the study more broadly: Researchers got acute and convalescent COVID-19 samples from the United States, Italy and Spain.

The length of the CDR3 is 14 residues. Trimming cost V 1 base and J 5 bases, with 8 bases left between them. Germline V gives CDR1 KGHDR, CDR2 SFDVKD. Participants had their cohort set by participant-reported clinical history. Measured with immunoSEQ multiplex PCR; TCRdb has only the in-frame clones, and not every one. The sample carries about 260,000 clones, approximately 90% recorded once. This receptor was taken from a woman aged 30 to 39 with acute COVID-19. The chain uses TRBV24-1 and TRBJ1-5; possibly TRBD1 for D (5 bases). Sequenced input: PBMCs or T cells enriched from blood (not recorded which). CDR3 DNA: TGTGCCACCAGTGATTTAAGGGGTGATCAGCCCCAGCATTTT. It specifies CATSDLRGDQPQHF.